Each of the 15 T cell receptor beta chains below was sequenced from the same sample in a study of response to subunit inactivated influenza vaccine. TCRdb reprocessed the RT-PCR reads with MiXCR, giving one entry per CDR3 protein. The sample lists about 830,000 distinct CDR3 sequences, about 18% occurring once. The source material was PBMCs from blood, sampled more than 4 days after vaccination. These receptors were taken from a middle-aged man who received an inactivated influenza vaccine.

With respect to this clonotype: An end of the junction differs from the germline gene, which may be a read error. V gene TRBV20-1 combines with J gene TRBJ2-7; weak D call: TRBD2 (5 bases). The CDR3 extends over 12 amino acids. CDR1 and CDR2 from the germline V gene are DFQATT and SNEGSKA (reference sequence). The CDR3: CSAGAGLLESHF. The CDR3 DNA follows: TGCAGTGCCGGAGCAGGACTCCTTGAATCCCACTTC.

The J gene is TRBJ2-1, the V gene TRBV5-1; 7 bases line up with TRBD2. Germline lookup yields CDR1 SGHRS and CDR2 YFSETQ. The CDR3 loop spans 16 amino acids. The V gene end was trimmed by 4 bases and the J gene end by 9 bases; junction bases not matched to a gene: 16. The DNA for the CDR3 is TGCGCCAGCAGCGGATTGACTAGCTTGGCAACGGCTGAGCAGTTCTTC. Its translation: CASSGLTSLATAEQFF.

This clonotype has more than one count but fewer than ten. The V and J genes are TRBV5-5 and TRBJ2-3; a possible D gene is TRBD2 (7 bases). The germline V and J ends were trimmed by 3 bases and 0 bases, with 17 bases remaining between them. The CDR3 sequence is 17 residues long. CDR1 and CDR2 from the germline V gene are SGHKS and YYEKEE (reference sequence). This CDR3 reads CASSSMGEGVSTDTQYF. The CDR3 nucleotides are TGTGCCAGCAGCTCGATGGGGGAGGGGGTGAGCACAGATACGCAGTATTTT. Complete variable domain (other parts from reference TRBV5-5 and TRBJ2-3): DAGVTQSPTHLIKTRGQQVTLRCSPISGHKSVSWYQQVLGQGPQFIFQYYEKEERGRGNFPDRFSARQFPNYSSELNVNALLLGDSALYLCASSSMGEGVSTDTQYFGPGTRLTVL.

The chain combines TRBV5-1 with TRBJ1-2; D is undetermined. The CDR3 extends over 14 amino acids. In germline, CDR1 is SGHRS, CDR2 YFSETQ. V was shortened by 0 bases and J by 3 bases, with 9 bases between the two germline ends. The CDR3 is CASSLGLTDYGYTF. The CDR3, as DNA: TGCGCCAGCAGCTTGGGCCTGACGGACTATGGCTACACCTTC. Full variable domain (missing parts from reference TRBV5-1 and TRBJ1-2): KAGVTQTPRYLIKTRGQQVTLSCSPISGHRSVSWYQQTPGQGLQFLFEYFSETQRNKGNFPGRFSGRQFSNSRSEMNVSTLELGDSALYLCASSLGLTDYGYTFGSGTRLTVV.

This clonotype appeared many times. This chain uses TRBV7-2 with TRBJ2-3; the D gene is possibly TRBD1 (5 bases). CDR3 size: 15 residues. The germline CDR1 and CDR2 sequences are SGHTA and FQGNSA. Trimming stripped 5 bases from V and 5 bases from J, with 17 bases between. The CDR3 sequence is CASSPGYSRVDTQYF. The CDR3 DNA reads TGTGCCAGCAGCCCAGGGTATAGCAGGGTAGATACGCAGTATTTT.

In its sample, this clonotype was seen a few times. The chain is built from TRBV9 and TRBJ2-3, with 8 bases that match TRBD1. The junction had 4 bases not matched to a gene; V was cut back by 0 bases and J by 7 bases. Looked up from germline, CDR1 is SGDLS and CDR2 is YYNGEE. The CDR3 loop spans 14 amino acids. The CDR3, as DNA: TGTGCCAGCAGCGTAGGAACAGGGGGGAATACGCAGTATTTT. This codes for CASSVGTGGNTQYF.

V and J are TRBV5-1 and TRBJ2-1, with TRBD2 matching over 12 bases. V shed 4 bases, J shed 6 bases, and the junction held 8 bases outside the gene matches. This CDR3 contains 16 residues. CDR1 is SGHRS, CDR2 YFSETQ, per germline. The CDR3 sequence is CASSHPSGRGGNEQFF. The CDR3 coding sequence is TGCGCCAGCAGCCACCCTAGCGGGAGGGGTGGCAATGAGCAGTTCTTC.

This clonotype was recorded many times. V gene TRBV5-1 combines with J gene TRBJ2-7; D remains ambiguous. The CDR3 totals 13 residues. CDR1 is SGHRS and CDR2 is YFSETQ in the germline V gene. V was trimmed by 0 bases and J by 2 bases, leaving 6 bases between them. CDR3 residues: CASSLEQTYEQYF. The CDR3, as DNA: TGCGCCAGCAGCTTGGAACAGACCTACGAGCAGTACTTC.

The chain links TRBV7-2 to TRBJ2-7; D not certain. The CDR3 consists of 13 residues. With 5 bases removed from V and 2 bases from J, the gap between germline ends came to 10 bases. Germline CDR1 is SGHTA and CDR2 is FQGNSA. The CDR3 loop is CASSQDATYEQYF. The DNA of the CDR3 is TGTGCCAGCAGCCAAGACGCTACCTACGAGCAGTACTTC. The full variable domain, with the rest looked up from reference TRBV7-2 and TRBJ2-7, is GAGVSQSPSNKVTEKGKDVELRCDPISGHTALYWYRQSLGQGLEFLIYFQGNSAPDKSGLPSDRFSAERTGGSVSTLTIQRTQQEDSAVYLCASSQDATYEQYFGPGTRLTVT.

There are a few counts of this clonotype. This chain uses TRBV7-9 with TRBJ2-2, with D unclear. Germline V gives CDR1 SEHNR, CDR2 FQNEAQ (reference sequence). The CDR3 covers 15 residues. Trimming shortened V by 5 bases and J by 3 bases, and 13 bases separated the two germline ends. CDR3 residues: CASSRAYGDTGELFF. CDR3 bases: TGTGCCAGCAGCCGGGCCTATGGGGACACCGGGGAGCTGTTTTTT.

This clonotype has only a few counts. The chain has TRBV28 and TRBJ2-6; 8 bases agree with TRBD2. Per germline, CDR1 MDHEN and CDR2 SYDVKM. V shed 7 bases and J 0 bases; nucleotides not matched to a gene: 5. The CDR3 contains 16 residues. In nucleotides, the CDR3 is TGTGCCAGCAAAGGTAGCGGGAACTCTGGGGCCAACGTCCTGACTTTC. Its protein is CASKGSGNSGANVLTF.

The chain recombines TRBV14 with TRBJ2-5, with D possibly called TRBD1 or TRBD2 (5 bases each). V lost 1 base and J lost 0, with 12 bases in between. The CDR3 loop spans 16 amino acids. CDR1 is SGHDN, CDR2 FVKESK, per germline. The CDR3 reads CASSQGLPGHQETQYF. The DNA of the CDR3 is TGTGCCAGCAGCCAAGGTCTACCGGGACACCAAGAGACCCAGTACTTC.

The rearrangement links TRBV6-2 or TRBV6-3 to TRBJ2-5; TRBD1 matches at 7 bases. The germline V gene encodes CDR1 MNHEY and CDR2 SVGEGT. V trimming: 6 bases; J trimming: 0 bases; junction bases outside the gene matches: 4. There are 14 residues in the CDR3. CDR3 sequence reads: CASRRDRDQETQYF. As DNA, the CDR3 is TGTGCCAGCAGACGCGACAGGGACCAAGAGACCCAGTACTTC.

The V call is TRBV4-3, the J call TRBJ2-5; D call uncertain. The CDR3 sequence is 16 residues long. Trimming removed 0 bases at V and 4 bases at J, with 15 bases between. Per the germline V gene, CDR1 is LGHNA and CDR2 is YSLEER. DNA for the CDR3: TGCGCCAGCAGCCAAGATCCGGTTGGATACGGAGAGACCCAGTACTTC. It is translated as CASSQDPVGYGETQYF.

This clonotype has more than one count but fewer than ten. This sequence joins TRBV7-2 and TRBJ2-5; D is perhaps TRBD2 (5 bases). The V and J ends lost 5 bases and 1 base respectively, with 11 bases between them. CDR3 length: 14 amino acids. Germline V lookup: CDR1 SGHTA, CDR2 FQGNSA. The CDR3 coding sequence is TGTGCCAGCAGCCTATCGGCGGGCCAAGAGACCCAGTACTTC. It is translated as CASSLSAGQETQYF.